Below, 18 T cell receptor beta chains from the same sample are listed, as sequenced in a study of T cell repertoires in cytomegalovirus infection. TCRdb reprocessed the reads with MiXCR, giving one entry per CDR3 protein. Here the sample spans over 150,000 distinct CDR3 sequences, about 17% being singletons. Sample: CD8+ T cells from PBMCs. These receptors all stem from a human donor in good health (CMV status not recorded). Some clones in this sample may be carry-over from other donors' samples.

As concerns this clonotype: The CDR3 ends on some other residue instead of the conserved phenylalanine or tryptophan, so this is likely a read error. The rearrangement joins TRBV7-2 to TRBJ2-7, with D perhaps TRBD1 or TRBD2 (6 bases each). V lost 3 bases and J 0 bases, leaving 18 bases between the germline ends. This CDR3 contains 17 residues. Per the germline V gene, CDR1 is SGHTA and CDR2 is FQGNSA. CDR3 loop: CASSLTGAVLISYEQYI. The CDR3 DNA is TGTGCCAGCAGCTTGACGGGGGCTGTACTTATCTCCTACGAGCAGTACATC.

The rearrangement joins TRBV7-2 to TRBJ2-1; D uncertain. CDR1 is SGHTA, CDR2 FQGNSA, per germline. Trimming removed 1 base from V and 6 bases from J, with 4 bases in between. This CDR3 has 12 amino acids. CDR3 coding DNA: TGTGCCAGCAGCTTAGTTGCCAATGAGCAGTTCTTC. Amino acid sequence: CASSLVANEQFF.

The CDR3 spells CASSLASRVNWQFF. The CDR3 region has the DNA TGTGCCAGCAGCTTAGCGAGTAGGGTAAATTGGCAGTTCTTC. This chain connects TRBV7-9 to TRBJ2-1, with D unclear. V lost 0 bases and J lost 12, with 15 bases in between. There are 14 residues in the CDR3. The V gene's germline CDR1 is SEHNR and CDR2 FQNEAQ (reference sequence).

The rearrangement uses TRBV27 and TRBJ1-1; D remains ambiguous. CDR3 size: 19 residues. Germline CDR1 MNHEY, CDR2 SMNVEV (reference sequence). Trimming removed 3 bases from V and 3 bases from J, with 26 bases in between. CDR3 residues: CASSLQPPRGGYLYTEAFF. CDR3 bases: TGTGCCAGCAGTTTGCAACCCCCACGGGGAGGGTATCTTTACACTGAAGCTTTCTTT.

The sample holds a few counts of this clonotype. The chain employs TRBV5-5 and TRBJ2-7; D perhaps matches TRBD2 (6 bases). V lost 4 bases to trimming and J lost 6 bases, with 17 bases between them. CDR1 is SGHKS and CDR2 is YYEKEE in the germline V gene (reference sequence). The CDR3 sequence is 14 residues long. DNA for the CDR3: TGTGCCAGCAGCAACGCCCCAAAGGAGGGCGAGCAGTACTTC. Amino acid sequence: CASSNAPKEGEQYF.

Only a few counts were recorded for this clonotype. The J gene is TRBJ1-2, the V gene TRBV14, with D tentatively TRBD1 (5 bases). V was cut by 0 bases and J by 10 bases, with 18 bases left in between. This CDR3 has 15 residues. Germline-derived CDR1 and CDR2 are SGHDN and FVKESK. CDR3 DNA: TGTGCCAGCAGCCAAGATGGCGGGGCTTCCACTGACTACACCTTC. Translation: CASSQDGGASTDYTF.

This rearrangement joins TRBV7-4 to TRBJ1-1; D uncertain. Germline V gene data show CDR1 as SGHVT and CDR2 as SQSDAQ. The CDR3 consists of 11 residues. Trimming pared 2 bases from V and 5 bases from J, leaving 3 bases between. This CDR3 is CASSLKTEAFF. The CDR3 DNA sequence: TGTGCCAGCAGCTTAAAAACTGAAGCTTTCTTT.

This clonotype was observed a handful of times. The V and J genes are TRBV7-9 and TRBJ1-1; no definite D call. Germline V gene data show CDR1 as SEHNR and CDR2 as FQNEAQ (reference sequence). V shed 4 bases and J shed 4 bases, with 7 bases lying between them. This CDR3 region has 12 residues. The CDR3 protein is CASSSKVTEAFF. CDR3 bases: TGTGCCAGCAGCTCAAAGGTCACTGAAGCTTTCTTT.

This clonotype has just a few counts. CDR3 nucleotides: TGTGCCAGCAGTCCCATTGCGACAGCCAAGGGGACCCAGTACTTC. It specifies CASSPIATAKGTQYF. This chain joins TRBV28 and TRBJ2-5; D might be TRBD1 (5 bases). The germline V gene encodes CDR1 MDHEN and CDR2 SYDVKM. The CDR3 loop spans 15 amino acids. The germline V and J ends were trimmed by 5 bases and 7 bases, with 20 bases remaining between them.

This clonotype was detected a few times. The J gene is TRBJ1-6, the V gene TRBV6-5, with D uncertain. The CDR3 is 17 amino acids. With 0 bases removed from V and 0 bases from J, the gap between germline ends came to 9 bases. Germline V lookup: CDR1 MNHEY, CDR2 SVGAGI. The CDR3 sequence: CASSYSSLSSYNSPLHF. The CDR3 DNA sequence: TGTGCCAGCAGTTACTCCTCACTGAGCTCCTATAATTCACCCCTCCACTTT.

There are a few counts of this clonotype. V is TRBV9 and J is TRBJ1-4; the D is unclear. CDR1 is SGDLS and CDR2 is YYNGEE in the germline V gene. The CDR3 contains 15 residues. V shed 4 bases and J shed 4 bases, with 14 bases lying between them. CDR3 sequence reads: CASSPKEVINEKLFF. CDR3 in DNA: TGTGCCAGCAGCCCGAAGGAGGTTATTAATGAAAAACTGTTTTTT.

In its sample, this clonotype was seen once. The V and J genes are TRBV20-1 and TRBJ1-2; 7 bases align to TRBD1. CDR1 is DFQATT, CDR2 SNEGSKA, per germline (reference sequence). With V trimmed by 3 bases and J by 4 bases, 11 bases remained unmatched. This CDR3 region has 15 residues. The CDR3 protein is CSARALTGTPYGYTF. DNA for the CDR3: TGCAGTGCTAGGGCCCTGACAGGGACACCCTATGGCTACACCTTC.

This clonotype was recorded once. The CDR3 reads CASSAIGGETQYF. The DNA of the CDR3 is TGTGCCAGCAGTGCCATAGGGGGAGAGACCCAGTACTTC. This rearrangement joins TRBV6-4 to TRBJ2-5, with a tentative D call TRBD1 (6 bases). Between the trimmed V and J ends, which lost 4 bases and 4 bases, there was a span of 10 bases. The CDR3 runs to 13 residues. Germline V CDR1 and CDR2: MRHNA, SNTAGT.

The chain uses TRBV7-7 and TRBJ2-1; 8 nucleotides line up with TRBD1. The CDR3 extends over 15 amino acids. Unmatched junction bases numbered 4, after V lost 3 bases and J lost 3 bases. Per the germline V gene, CDR1 is SSHAT and CDR2 is FNYEAQ (reference sequence). CDR3 nucleotide sequence: TGTGCCAGCAGCTTGGGACAGGTCAGCTACAATGAGCAGTTCTTC. It codes for CASSLGQVSYNEQFF.

In its sample, this clonotype was seen a few times. The rearrangement joins TRBV7-6 to TRBJ1-5; weak D call: TRBD1 (6 bases). Trimming took 5 bases from V and 2 from J, leaving 13 bases between them. This CDR3 is 15 amino acids long. Germline-derived CDR1 and CDR2 are SGHVS and FNYEAQ. This CDR3 reads CASSPRGAGNQPQHF. Here the CDR3 DNA reads TGTGCCAGCAGCCCTCGGGGGGCTGGCAATCAGCCCCAGCATTTT.

This clonotype has at least ten counts. The chain uses TRBV23-1 and TRBJ1-1; 7 bases agree with TRBD1. TRBV23-1 is reported as an ORF; its role is uncertain. The V gene end was trimmed by 8 bases and the J gene end by 3 bases; junction bases not matched to a gene: 9. This CDR3 is 14 amino acids long. CDR3 in amino acids: CASSLRGRDTEAFF. CDR3 sequence (DNA): TGCGCCAGCTCCCTAAGGGGGCGAGACACTGAAGCTTTCTTT.

The gene calls are TRBV27 and TRBJ2-1, with TRBD2 matching 10 bases. Germline CDR1 and CDR2: MNHEY and SMNVEV (reference sequence). This CDR3 contains 15 residues. V dropped 3 bases and J dropped 6; count of bases not matched to a gene: 5. The CDR3 region is CASSFGLAVTNEQFF. CDR3 nucleotides: TGTGCCAGCAGTTTCGGACTAGCGGTAACCAATGAGCAGTTCTTC.

This clonotype has just a few counts. The chain uses TRBV6-1 and TRBJ1-5, with TRBD1 matching over 8 bases. Unmatched junction bases numbered 5, after V lost 5 bases and J lost 8 bases. This CDR3 contains 13 residues. CDR1 is MNHNS, CDR2 SASEGT, per germline. CDR3 loop: CASSWDRSKPQHF. The CDR3 DNA is TGTGCCAGCAGTTGGGACAGGTCGAAGCCCCAGCATTTT.